This passage covers 9 T cell receptor beta chains from one sample sequenced in a study of T cell changes during pregnancy in multiple sclerosis. Sequenced by immunoSEQ multiplex PCR; TCRdb stores in-frame clones only, minus some. This table holds 95,000 to 110,000 clones, around nine tenths found once. Sequences were derived from peripheral blood, sampled after pregnancy. The receptors originated from a female donor with multiple sclerosis, enrolled in a pregnancy study.

J is TRBJ2-3 and V is TRBV19; TRBD2 agrees at 8 bases. V was clipped by 6 bases and J by 6 bases; unmatched bases: 5. There are 13 residues in the CDR3. Per the germline V gene, CDR1 is LNHDA and CDR2 is SQIVND (reference sequence). CDR3 amino acids: CASRGTRKDTQYF. CDR3 coding DNA: TGTGCCAGTAGGGGGACTAGGAAGGATACGCAGTATTTT.

CDR3 sequence reads: CAWRRRDTQYF. Written as DNA, the CDR3 is TGTGCCTGGAGGCGCCGAGATACGCAGTATTTT. The V and J genes are TRBV30 and TRBJ2-3; D unresolved. CDR1 and CDR2 from the germline V gene are GTSNPN and SVGIG (reference sequence). This CDR3 is built from 11 residues. V was cut by 3 bases and J by 5 bases, with 6 bases left in between.

The rearrangement links TRBV29-1 to TRBJ2-3; tentative D call: TRBD2 (7 bases). The V and J ends lost 1 base and 1 base respectively, with 9 bases between them. This CDR3 region has 14 residues. In germline, CDR1 is SQVTM, CDR2 ANQGSEA. Here the CDR3 reads CSVEGGGRTDTQYF. The CDR3 DNA is TGCAGCGTTGAAGGGGGGGGCCGCACAGATACGCAGTATTTT.

V and J are TRBV29-1 and TRBJ1-5; possible D gene TRBD1, 5 bases. The germline V gene encodes CDR1 SQVTM and CDR2 ANQGSEA. The CDR3 loop spans 14 amino acids. V dropped 4 bases and J dropped 0 bases, with 10 bases sitting between them. In DNA form, the CDR3 reads TGCAGCGTTGGTGGACAAAATAGCAATCAGCCCCAGCATTTT. Translation gives CSVGGQNSNQPQHF.

This clone has only a few counts. V is TRBV4-1 and J is TRBJ1-1; TRBD1 might be the D (6 bases). Between the trimmed V and J ends, which lost 4 bases and 3 bases, there was a span of 15 bases. This CDR3 has 15 amino acids. Looked up from germline, CDR1 is MGHRA and CDR2 is YSYEKL. The CDR3 reads CASSPVGAKDTEAFF. As DNA, the CDR3 is TGCGCCAGCAGCCCTGTGGGGGCGAAGGACACTGAAGCTTTCTTT.

V usage is TRBV27 and J usage is TRBJ2-3; weak D call: TRBD2 (6 bases). Per germline, CDR1 MNHEY and CDR2 SMNVEV (reference sequence). The V and J ends lost 5 bases and 3 bases respectively, with 18 bases between them. The CDR3 is 16 amino acids. The DNA of the CDR3 is TGTGCCAGCAGTCTAGGGACGACGAGCGGGACAGATACGCAGTATTTT. It specifies CASSLGTTSGTDTQYF.

The chain couples TRBV7-6 to TRBJ2-7; 9 bases agree with TRBD1. V shed 4 bases, J shed 1 base, and the junction held 5 bases outside the gene matches. Germline CDR1 and CDR2: SGHVS and FNYEAQ. The CDR3 loop spans 15 amino acids. The CDR3 region is CASSSPGQGSYEQYF. In nucleotides, the CDR3 is TGTGCCAGCAGCTCTCCGGGACAGGGTTCCTACGAGCAGTACTTC. The entire variable domain, with the rest obtained from reference TRBV7-6 and TRBJ2-7, is as follows: GAGVSQSPRYKVTKRGQDVALRCDPISGHVSLYWYRQALGQGPEFLTYFNYEAQQDKSGLPNDRFSAERPEGSISTLTIQRTEQRDSAMYRCASSSPGQGSYEQYFGPGTRLTVT.

CDR3 in amino acids: CSVLPGLAGQETQYF. The DNA of the CDR3 is TGCAGCGTTTTGCCGGGACTAGCGGGGCAAGAGACCCAGTACTTC. This chain uses TRBV29-1 with TRBJ2-5; 13 bases are a match to TRBD2. Germline V CDR1 and CDR2: SQVTM, ANQGSEA. The CDR3 has 15 residues. The V and J ends lost 5 bases and 2 bases, in that order; junction bases with no gene match: 5.

This clone has only a few counts. V gene TRBV7-9 combines with J gene TRBJ1-2; tentatively, D is TRBD1 (6 bases). CDR1 is SEHNR, CDR2 FQNEAQ, per germline (reference sequence). Trimming removed 4 bases from V and 8 bases from J, with 17 bases in between. The CDR3 is made up of 14 amino acids. The CDR3 loop is CASSSGGGQRGYTF. The CDR3 DNA follows: TGTGCCAGCAGCTCCGGGGGGGGCCAGAGGGGCTACACCTTC.